These 32 T cell receptor beta chains were all obtained from the same sample, sequenced in a study of OX40 agonist ivuxolimab in advanced cancers. Method: immunoSEQ multiplex PCR; TCRdb's copy keeps in-frame clones and lacks some. The profile shows more than 50,000 clones, about 85% of them singletons. This material consisted of CD4+ or CD8+ T cells sorted from blood, taken in a trial of the OX40 agonist ivuxolimab. These receptors originate from an adult with an advanced solid tumor such as melanoma, head and neck, liver or kidney cancer.

This clone was seen only once. The rearrangement links TRBV30 to TRBJ1-5; TRBD1 matches at 10 bases. Looked up from germline, CDR1 is GTSNPN and CDR2 is SVGIG (reference sequence). V shed 3 bases and J 5 bases; nucleotides not matched to a gene: 4. The length of the CDR3 is 14 residues. The CDR3 DNA reads as TGTGCCTGGAGCTCAGGGACAGGGGATCAGCCCCAGCATTTT. This codes for CAWSSGTGDQPQHF.

V is TRBV10-3 and J is TRBJ1-2, with 11 bases that match TRBD1. There are 13 residues in the CDR3. After removal of 10 bases from V and 7 bases from J, the junction contained 8 bases not matched to a gene. Germline CDR1 reads ENHRY; CDR2 reads SYGVKD. CDR3 nucleotide sequence: TGTGCCAGCGCCGGGACAGGGGGTGGTGGCTACACCTTC. It is translated as CASAGTGGGGYTF.

The chain couples TRBV30 to TRBJ1-5, with 10 bases matching TRBD1. V was clipped by 6 bases and J by 3 bases; unmatched bases: 2. The length of the CDR3 is 13 residues. Germline CDR1 is GTSNPN and CDR2 is SVGIG (reference sequence). CDR3 sequence: CACDRGPNQPQHF. CDR3 nucleotides: TGTGCCTGTGACAGGGGGCCCAATCAGCCCCAGCATTTT.

The V and J genes are TRBV7-8 and TRBJ1-5, with D perhaps matching TRBD1 (5 bases). The V gene's germline CDR1 is SGHVS and CDR2 FQNEAQ. This CDR3 is built from 14 residues. Between the trimmed V and J ends, which lost 5 bases and 6 bases, there was a span of 14 bases. CDR3 nucleotides: TGTGCCAGCAGCCCCATCCAGGGAAGTCAGCCCCAGCATTTT. This encodes CASSPIQGSQPQHF.

V is TRBV27 and J is TRBJ1-1, with a possible D match to TRBD1 (5 bases). Trimming pared 3 bases from V and 7 bases from J, leaving 9 bases between. Germline CDR1 is MNHEY and CDR2 is SMNVEV (reference sequence). The CDR3 length is 12 residues. The DNA for the CDR3 is TGTGCCAGCAGTTTGTGGGGACGTGAAGCTTTCTTT. Its protein product is CASSLWGREAFF.

This clone showed up just once. This sequence joins TRBV5-8 and TRBJ1-5, with D possibly TRBD1 on 5 matching bases. There are 14 residues in the CDR3. Deletions cut 1 base from V and 7 bases from J, with 12 bases between. Germline V CDR1 and CDR2: SGHTS, YDEGEE. The CDR3 loop reads CASSLLGVGQPQHF. The CDR3 region has the DNA TGTGCCAGCAGCTTGTTGGGGGTCGGCCAGCCCCAGCATTTT.

This clone has more than one count but fewer than ten. The chain has TRBV19 and TRBJ2-7; D possibly corresponds to TRBD1 (6 bases). V lost 4 bases and J lost 1, with 8 bases in between. The CDR3 loop spans 13 amino acids. Germline assignment: CDR1 LNHDA and CDR2 SQIVND (reference sequence). CDR3 coding DNA: TGTGCCAGTAGTAGGCAGGGGTCCTACGAGCAGTACTTC. Translated: CASSRQGSYEQYF.

V gene TRBV29-1 combines with J gene TRBJ2-3; D gene ambiguous. The CDR3 is made up of 12 amino acids. From germline, CDR1 is SQVTM and CDR2 ANQGSEA. With 5 bases removed from V and 3 bases from J, the gap between germline ends came to 9 bases. The CDR3 reads CSVSPMTDTQYF. The CDR3 DNA sequence: TGCAGCGTTTCCCCAATGACAGATACGCAGTATTTT.

The gene calls are TRBV6-5 and TRBJ2-7; 7 nucleotides match TRBD2. The CDR3 is 16 residues long. After removal of 0 bases from V and 4 bases from J, the junction contained 9 bases not matched to a gene. From germline, CDR1 is MNHEY and CDR2 SVGAGI. The CDR3 DNA reads TGTGCCAGCAGTTACTCATTTGGGAGGGACGGATACGAGCAGTACTTC. Translated: CASSYSFGRDGYEQYF.

This chain joins TRBV2 and TRBJ2-7; TRBD1 might be the D (6 bases). Trimming removed 7 bases at V and 0 bases at J, with 25 bases between. Germline CDR1 is SNHLY and CDR2 is FYNNEI. The CDR3 is 18 residues long. The CDR3 region has the DNA TGTGCCAGCACCGTGGGGCATACAGGGACGAGAGGCTCCTACGAGCAGTACTTC. Encoded protein: CASTVGHTGTRGSYEQYF.

The count of this clone is one. The chain is built from TRBV19 and TRBJ1-1; maybe TRBD1 (5 bases). The CDR3 consists of 14 residues. Between the trimmed V and J ends, which lost 3 bases and 0 bases, there was a span of 8 bases. Germline CDR1 is LNHDA and CDR2 is SQIVND (reference sequence). Written as DNA, the CDR3 is TGTGCCAGTAGTATGTGGGACCTGAACACTGAAGCTTTCTTT. Protein sequence: CASSMWDLNTEAFF.

The rearrangement uses TRBV5-1 and TRBJ2-1, with TRBD1 matching 9 bases. The V segment lost 4 bases and the J segment 8 bases; nucleotides outside the gene matches: 10. Germline lookup yields CDR1 SGHRS and CDR2 YFSETQ. The CDR3 extends over 15 amino acids. The CDR3 DNA follows: TGCGCCAGCAGCCCGGACAGGGGACGTAACGATGAGCAGTTCTTC. It yields the protein CASSPDRGRNDEQFF.

The chain carries TRBV7-9 and TRBJ1-4; 7 bases agree with TRBD1. This CDR3 spans 15 amino acids. V lost 6 bases to trimming and J lost 5 bases; unmatched junction nucleotides: 9. Per germline, CDR1 SEHNR and CDR2 FQNEAQ (reference sequence). CDR3 nucleotides: TGTGCCAGCAGGAATGCCGGGACAGAAAATGAAAAACTGTTTTTT. It translates to CASRNAGTENEKLFF.

The chain has TRBV18 and TRBJ1-1; 8 bases match TRBD1. Germline V gives CDR1 KGHSH, CDR2 LQKENI. The V gene end was trimmed by 3 bases and the J gene end by 4 bases; junction bases not matched to a gene: 10. The CDR3 loop spans 16 amino acids. The CDR3 nucleotides read TGTGCCAGCTCACCCTTCCAGGGACAGGAGGCCACTGAAGCTTTCTTT. This sequence encodes CASSPFQGQEATEAFF.

This clone was seen a handful of times. This chain uses TRBV27 with TRBJ2-2, with D perhaps TRBD1 (6 bases). Germline CDR1 MNHEY, CDR2 SMNVEV (reference sequence). CDR3 length: 15 amino acids. The V end was cut by 3 bases, the J end by 0 bases, with 8 bases between. The CDR3 nucleotides are TGTGCCAGCAGTTTGTCAGGGGCGAACACCGGGGAGCTGTTTTTT. It specifies CASSLSGANTGELFF.

The rearrangement uses TRBV27 and TRBJ2-5, with 13 bases matching TRBD2. Germline lookup yields CDR1 MNHEY and CDR2 SMNVEV (reference sequence). The CDR3 has 17 amino acids. Unmatched junction bases numbered 10, after V lost 4 bases and J lost 5 bases. Here the CDR3 DNA reads TGTGCCAGCAGTTCTCACGGGACTAGCGGGGTGAGGGAGACCCAGTACTTC. Protein sequence: CASSSHGTSGVRETQYF.

CDR3 in DNA: TGCGCCAGCAGCGCAACCGGGACACCGAACACTGAAGCTTTCTTT. It codes for CASSATGTPNTEAFF. The chain recombines TRBV5-1 with TRBJ1-1, with D maybe TRBD1 (6 bases). The ends were cut back, 4 bases at V and 1 base at J, with 14 bases in the middle. CDR3 length: 15 residues. CDR1 and CDR2 from the germline V gene are SGHRS and YFSETQ.

The chain links TRBV9 to TRBJ1-1, with D maybe TRBD1 (6 bases). The CDR3 is made up of 13 amino acids. With 5 bases removed from V and 5 bases from J, the gap between germline ends came to 13 bases. The germline V gene encodes CDR1 SGDLS and CDR2 YYNGEE. The CDR3 bases are TGTGCCAGCAGTATAGGGGGGCAGACTGAAGCTTTCTTT. Its translation: CASSIGGQTEAFF.

V and J are TRBV28 and TRBJ1-1, with D possibly matching TRBD1 (6 bases). The length of the CDR3 is 14 residues. Germline V lookup: CDR1 MDHEN, CDR2 SYDVKM. V was shortened by 3 bases and J by 11 bases, with 19 bases between the two germline ends. The CDR3 DNA reads TGTGCCAGCAGTTTTGTCGGATGGGGACAAGAGGCTTTCTTT. It yields the protein CASSFVGWGQEAFF.

On this clone: The same CDR3 is also encoded by other DNA sequences in this sample. The rearrangement joins TRBV18 to TRBJ2-2; 9 bases map to TRBD1. CDR3 length: 15 amino acids. Germline V lookup: CDR1 KGHSH, CDR2 LQKENI. V lost 3 bases and J lost 1; bases outside the gene matches: 0. CDR3: CASSPTGGNTGELFF. The CDR3 DNA sequence: TGTGCCAGCTCACCGACAGGGGGGAACACCGGGGAGCTGTTTTTT.

The chain couples TRBV29-1 to TRBJ2-7; D unresolved. This CDR3 has 12 amino acids. The germline gives CDR1 SQVTM, CDR2 ANQGSEA. Trimming shortened V by 7 bases and J by 5 bases, and 15 bases separated the two germline ends. This chain's CDR3 is CSASFTWNEQYF. CDR3 coding DNA: TGCAGCGCCTCGTTTACGTGGAACGAGCAGTACTTC.

The CDR3 sequence: CASSYVRGPYNEQFF. The CDR3 coding sequence is TGTGCCAGCAGTTACGTCAGGGGGCCTTACAATGAGCAGTTCTTC. The V call is TRBV6-5, the J call TRBJ2-1, with 8 bases matching TRBD1. The ends lost 2 bases at V and 4 bases at J; junction bases unmatched: 4. In germline, CDR1 is MNHEY, CDR2 SVGAGI. CDR3 length equals 15 residues.

The rearrangement joins TRBV20-1 to TRBJ2-5; D gene uncertain. From germline, CDR1 is DFQATT and CDR2 SNEGSKA (reference sequence). The CDR3 spans 11 residues. Trimming stripped 4 bases from V and 3 bases from J, with 6 bases between. For the CDR3, the DNA is TGCAGTGCTAAGCCAGAAGAGACCCAGTACTTC. Encoded protein: CSAKPEETQYF.

The chain couples TRBV6-1 to TRBJ2-7; the match to TRBD1 covers 7 bases. Germline trimming cut 6 bases from V and 3 bases from J; bases unmatched to any gene: 8. This CDR3 is built from 14 residues. Germline V CDR1 and CDR2: MNHNS, SASEGT. CDR3: CASRLTGAIYEQYF. CDR3 bases: TGTGCCAGCAGATTAACAGGGGCGATCTACGAGCAGTACTTC.

The genes are TRBV28 and TRBJ2-7, with 9 bases fitting TRBD1. The germline V gene has CDR1 MDHEN and CDR2 SYDVKM. Unmatched junction bases numbered 13, after V lost 7 bases and J lost 6 bases. The length of the CDR3 is 15 residues. For the CDR3, the DNA is TGTGCCAGCACTTACGCTGGGGACAGGGTAGGCGAGCAGTACTTC. As protein: CASTYAGDRVGEQYF. The entire variable domain, with the rest obtained from reference TRBV28 and TRBJ2-7, is as follows: DVKVTQSSRYLVKRTGEKVFLECVQDMDHENMFWYRQDPGLGLRLIYFSYDVKMKEKGDIPEGYSVSREKKERFSLILESASTNQTSMYLCASTYAGDRVGEQYFGPGTRLTVT.

The chain employs TRBV7-9 and TRBJ2-3; a possible D gene is TRBD1 (5 bases). V was pared by 7 bases and J by 3 bases, with 14 bases between. This CDR3 is 14 amino acids long. CDR1 and CDR2 from the germline V gene are SEHNR and FQNEAQ (reference sequence). This CDR3 reads CASKVQGVTDTQYF. The CDR3 DNA is TGTGCCAGCAAGGTCCAGGGTGTTACAGATACGCAGTATTTT.

The gene calls are TRBV7-9 and TRBJ2-3; a possible D gene is TRBD1 (6 bases). Trimming took off 5 bases at V and 0 bases at J, with 18 bases between the two ends. The length of the CDR3 is 17 residues. Germline V lookup: CDR1 SEHNR, CDR2 FQNEAQ (reference sequence). The chain's CDR3 is CASSQGLETASTDTQYF. The CDR3 DNA reads as TGTGCCAGCAGCCAGGGGTTAGAGACAGCTAGCACAGATACGCAGTATTTT.

The chain couples TRBV7-9 to TRBJ2-5; 11 nucleotides match TRBD2. V dropped 5 bases and J dropped 1; count of bases not matched to a gene: 6. CDR1 is SEHNR, CDR2 FQNEAQ, per germline (reference sequence). This CDR3 spans 16 amino acids. CDR3 in amino acids: CASSPLAGGSQETQYF. Written as DNA, the CDR3 is TGTGCCAGCAGCCCGTTAGCGGGAGGGAGCCAAGAGACCCAGTACTTC.

The V and J genes are TRBV13 and TRBJ2-2, with 7 bases matching TRBD2. CDR1 is PRHDT, CDR2 FYEKMQ, per germline (reference sequence). Trimming at V came to 5 bases and at J to 6 bases, leaving 6 bases not matched to a gene. CDR3 length: 14 residues. The CDR3 is CASSTRTSAGELFF. For the CDR3, the DNA is TGTGCCAGCAGCACCCGGACTAGTGCCGGGGAGCTGTTTTTT.

This sequence joins TRBV5-5 and TRBJ1-2; perhaps TRBD1 as D (5 bases). Trimming took off 0 bases at V and 8 bases at J, with 11 bases between the two ends. There are 13 residues in the CDR3. Germline V gene data show CDR1 as SGHKS and CDR2 as YYEKEE (reference sequence). The CDR3 nucleotides are TGTGCCAGCAGCTTGGACAGGACCCGGGGCTACACCTTC. Translation: CASSLDRTRGYTF.

This clone was seen only once. V usage is TRBV4-2 and J usage is TRBJ2-7; 8 bases map to TRBD2. The V segment lost 0 bases and the J segment 0 bases; nucleotides outside the gene matches: 7. The germline CDR1 and CDR2 sequences are LGHNA and YNFKEQ. CDR3 length equals 17 residues. CDR3: CASSQDGLAGSSYEQYF. As DNA, the CDR3 is TGTGCCAGCAGCCAAGATGGGTTAGCGGGAAGCTCCTACGAGCAGTACTTC.

The chain recombines TRBV2 with TRBJ2-2, with TRBD2 matching 11 bases. CDR3 length equals 15 residues. Germline loops: CDR1 SNHLY, CDR2 FYNNEI. The V segment lost 7 bases and the J segment 6 bases; nucleotides outside the gene matches: 7. CDR3 sequence (DNA): TGTGCCAGCATCGGGGAACTAGCGGGAGCCGGGGAGCTGTTTTTT. It is translated as CASIGELAGAGELFF. The full variable domain, in which reference TRBV2 and TRBJ2-2 provide the parts outside the CDR3, is EPEVTQTPSHQVTQMGQEVILRCVPISNHLYFYWYRQILGQKVEFLVSFYNNEISEKSEIFDDQFSVERPDGSNFTLKIRSTKLEDSAMYFCASIGELAGAGELFFGEGSRLTVL.